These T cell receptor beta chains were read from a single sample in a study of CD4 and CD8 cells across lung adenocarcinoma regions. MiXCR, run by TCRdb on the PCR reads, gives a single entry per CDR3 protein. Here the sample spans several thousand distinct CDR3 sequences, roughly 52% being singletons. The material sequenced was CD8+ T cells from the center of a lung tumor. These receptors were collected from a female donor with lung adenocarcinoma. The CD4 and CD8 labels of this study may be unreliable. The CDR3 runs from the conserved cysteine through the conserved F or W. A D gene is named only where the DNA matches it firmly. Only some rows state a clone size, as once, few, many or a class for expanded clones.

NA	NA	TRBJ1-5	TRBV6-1	CASSVSHLGGNQPQHF	TGTGCCAGCAGTGTCAGTCATCTAGGGGGCAATCAGCCCCAGCATTTT
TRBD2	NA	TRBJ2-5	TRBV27	CASGSSGGQATQYF	TGTGCCAGCGGGTCTAGCGGGGGGCAGGCGACCCAGTACTTC
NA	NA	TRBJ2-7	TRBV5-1	CASSSHYEQYF	TGCGCCAGCAGCTCTCACTACGAGCAGTACTTC
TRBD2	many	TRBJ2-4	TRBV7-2	CASLAGDTQYF	TGTGCCAGCCTAGCGGGGGACACCCAGTACTTC
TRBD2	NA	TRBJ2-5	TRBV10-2	CASSESPGGPETQYF	TGCGCCAGCAGTGAGTCCCCGGGGGGGCCGGAGACCCAGTACTTC
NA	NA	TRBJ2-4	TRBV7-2	CRGTGVGATDMQYF	TGTCGCGGCACGGGGGTGGGAGCCACAGACATGCAGTATTTC
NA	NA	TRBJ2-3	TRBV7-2	CAGTGGGGTDTQYF	TGTGCGGGCACCGGGGGAGGTGGCACAGATACGCAGTACTTT
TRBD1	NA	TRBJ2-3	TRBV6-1	CASTEGQGATDMQYF	TGTGCCAGCACCGAGGGGCAGGGGGCCACAGACATGCAGTATTTC
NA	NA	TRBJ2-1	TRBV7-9	CAGVASGSYNEQFF	TGTGCCGGGGTGGCGTCAGGCTCCTACAATGAGCAGTTCTTC
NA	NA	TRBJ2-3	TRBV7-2	CARRLDKDTQYF	TGTGCGAGGAGGTTAGATAAAGATACGCAGTATTTC
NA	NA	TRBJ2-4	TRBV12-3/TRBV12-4	CGGWGVWAENIQYF	TGTGGCGGCTGGGGTGTGTGGGCCGAAAACATTCAGTATTTC
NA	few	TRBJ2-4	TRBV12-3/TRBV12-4	CASSLGSLEIQYF	TGTGCCAGCAGTCTGGGGAGTCTGGAGATCCAGTACTTC
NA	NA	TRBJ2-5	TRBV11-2	CASNEGQPQETQYF	TGTGCCAGCAACGAAGGACAGCCCCAAGAGACCCAGTACTTC
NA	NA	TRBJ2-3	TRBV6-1	CASSKGTIARRDTQYF	TGTGCCAGCAGTAAGGGTACTATAGCGAGAAGGGATACGCAGTATTTT
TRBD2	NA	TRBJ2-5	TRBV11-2	CCRISGGGAEDTQYF	TGTTGCCGCATCTCGGGGGGGGGGGCCGAAGATACTCAGTACTTC